These 20 T cell receptor beta chains were sequenced from one sample in a study of response to subunit inactivated influenza vaccine. One entry per CDR3 protein, called by TCRdb with MiXCR from the RT-PCR reads. The sample has about 780,000 distinct CDR3 sequences; under 20% are singletons. The sample here was PBMCs from blood, taken approximately 5 days after vaccination. Receptors originate from a man aged 50 to 60 who received an inactivated influenza vaccine.

This clonotype was detected only a few times. The chain has TRBV7-2 and TRBJ1-5; D is possibly TRBD1 (5 bases). V lost 5 bases and J 6 bases, leaving 14 bases between the germline ends. The CDR3 is 14 amino acids. Germline-derived CDR1 and CDR2 are SGHTA and FQGNSA. The CDR3 DNA sequence: TGTGCCAGCAGCCCAGGGATTAGGAGTCAGCCCCAGCATTTT. Translating it yields CASSPGIRSQPQHF.

This clonotype occurred a few times. The chain couples TRBV4-3 to TRBJ2-7; D unclear. The CDR3 loop spans 15 amino acids. Germline loops: CDR1 LGHNA, CDR2 YSLEER. Trimming removed 0 bases from V and 1 base from J, with 10 bases in between. CDR3 sequence reads: CASSQEGLGSYEQYF. The CDR3 DNA reads TGCGCCAGCAGCCAAGAGGGTCTGGGTTCCTACGAGCAGTACTTC.

This clonotype was counted a few times. The V gene is TRBV12-3 or TRBV12-4, the J gene TRBJ1-2; weak D call: TRBD1 (5 bases). Trimming left V 5 bases short and J 4 bases short, with 14 bases between. This CDR3 region has 14 residues. The CDR3 here is CASSPRGQLYGYTF. The CDR3 region has the DNA TGTGCCAGCAGTCCCCGGGGCCAACTCTATGGCTACACCTTC.

This clonotype was counted at least ten times. The rearrangement joins TRBV5-6 to TRBJ1-5; tentative D call: TRBD1 (6 bases). Germline CDR1 and CDR2: SGHDT and YYEEEE. The CDR3 consists of 17 residues. Trimming cost V 0 bases and J 6 bases, with 19 bases left between them. Here the CDR3 DNA reads TGTGCCAGCAGCTTGGCGGGTAAGGGGGGATCCAGTCAGCCCCAGCATTTT. It is translated as CASSLAGKGGSSQPQHF.

This clonotype appeared a few times. The rearrangement links TRBV20-1 to TRBJ2-1; 7 nucleotides match TRBD2. V shed 0 bases and J 7 bases; nucleotides not matched to a gene: 9. This CDR3 spans 15 amino acids. The germline CDR1 and CDR2 sequences are DFQATT and SNEGSKA (reference sequence). The CDR3: CSARDLGLAVNEQFF. As DNA, the CDR3 is TGCAGTGCTAGAGATTTAGGGCTAGCGGTAAATGAGCAGTTCTTC.

The rearrangement joins TRBV25-1 to TRBJ2-6; D gene uncertain. CDR3 length: 13 residues. The germline V and J ends were trimmed by 7 bases and 4 bases, with 8 bases remaining between them. Germline lookup yields CDR1 MGHDK and CDR2 SYGVNS. The CDR3 region has the DNA TGTGCCAGCACCCCCGCCGGGGCCAACGTCCTGACTTTC. Its protein is CASTPAGANVLTF.

There are a few counts of this clonotype. The chain employs TRBV29-1 and TRBJ2-3, with TRBD2 matching 13 bases. V was clipped by 6 bases and J by 2 bases; unmatched bases: 11. Germline CDR1 and CDR2: SQVTM and ANQGSEA. The CDR3 contains 17 residues. CDR3 nucleotides: TGCAGCGTCCAGAGACTAGCGGGGGGCCTCTCCACAGATACGCAGTATTTT. Protein sequence: CSVQRLAGGLSTDTQYF.

The table lists this clonotype with a few counts. V and J are TRBV20-1 and TRBJ1-5, with 8 nucleotides matching TRBD1. Germline V gene sequence: CDR1 DFQATT, CDR2 SNEGSKA (reference sequence). V shed 0 bases and J 5 bases; nucleotides not matched to a gene: 9. The CDR3 consists of 16 residues. The chain's CDR3 is CSARERGTGRHQPQHF. Written as DNA, the CDR3 is TGCAGTGCTAGAGAGAGGGGGACAGGAAGGCATCAGCCCCAGCATTTT.

The rearrangement joins TRBV3-1 to TRBJ2-7, with TRBD2 matching over 9 bases. After removal of 1 base from V and 3 bases from J, the junction contained 7 bases not matched to a gene. The CDR3 runs 16 residues. CDR1 is LGHDT, CDR2 YNNKEL, per germline (reference sequence). The CDR3 region has the DNA TGTGCCAGCAGCCAAGGGTCTAGCGGGGAATTCTACGAGCAGTACTTC. Translation: CASSQGSSGEFYEQYF.

This clonotype was observed at least ten times. This chain joins TRBV3-1 and TRBJ2-3; 8 bases agree with TRBD1. The CDR3 is 14 amino acids. The germline V gene has CDR1 LGHDT and CDR2 YNNKEL (reference sequence). The V and J ends lost 1 base and 4 bases, in that order; junction bases with no gene match: 1. DNA of the CDR3: TGTGCCAGCAGCCAAGCAGGGGGCGCAGATACGCAGTATTTT. It translates to CASSQAGGADTQYF.

The chain combines TRBV30 with TRBJ2-7; D may match TRBD1 or TRBD2 (6 bases each). Between the trimmed V and J ends, which lost 4 bases and 6 bases, there was a span of 16 bases. This CDR3 is 13 amino acids long. The germline V gene encodes CDR1 GTSNPN and CDR2 SVGIG (reference sequence). In DNA, the CDR3 is TGTGCCTGGACACCGGGGGCAGTTCTCGAGCAGTACTTC. Translating it yields CAWTPGAVLEQYF.

This clonotype was recorded many times. This chain uses TRBV20-1 with TRBJ2-7; 8 bases align to TRBD2. Germline lookup yields CDR1 DFQATT and CDR2 SNEGSKA (reference sequence). The CDR3 loop spans 15 amino acids. J gave up 0 bases and V 3 bases, and 7 bases lay outside the gene matches. CDR3: CSARALRGDSYEQYF. CDR3 DNA: TGCAGTGCTAGGGCCTTGCGGGGGGACTCCTACGAGCAGTACTTC.

V is TRBV20-1 and J is TRBJ2-1, with 13 bases lining up with TRBD2. This CDR3 comprises 14 residues. Germline V lookup: CDR1 DFQATT, CDR2 SNEGSKA (reference sequence). Unmatched junction bases numbered 6, after V lost 5 bases and J lost 8 bases. CDR3 amino acids: CSASGTSGKDEQFF. The DNA of the CDR3 is TGCAGTGCTTCCGGGACTAGCGGGAAGGATGAGCAGTTCTTC.

This sequence joins TRBV5-6 and TRBJ2-7; 9 bases fit TRBD1. CDR3 length: 16 amino acids. The germline V gene has CDR1 SGHDT and CDR2 YYEEEE. J was trimmed by 0 bases and V by 2 bases; bases with no gene match: 6. CDR3: CASSFRLDRGSYEQYF. Here the CDR3 DNA reads TGTGCCAGCAGCTTTCGGTTGGACAGGGGCTCCTACGAGCAGTACTTC.

This clonotype was recorded many times. V is TRBV29-1 and J is TRBJ2-5; 7 positions match TRBD1. The junction had 9 bases not matched to a gene; V was cut back by 6 bases and J by 5 bases. The CDR3 totals 13 residues. CDR1 SQVTM and CDR2 ANQGSEA come from the germline V gene. CDR3 nucleotides: TGCAGCGTGGTGATTACAGGGGCCGAGACCCAGTACTTC. This encodes CSVVITGAETQYF.

CDR3: CASSSQGQGQETQYF. For the CDR3, the DNA is TGCGCCAGCAGCTCCCAAGGACAGGGGCAAGAGACCCAGTACTTC. V gene TRBV5-1 combines with J gene TRBJ2-5; 9 bases match TRBD1. Germline CDR1 and CDR2: SGHRS and YFSETQ. The ends lost 3 bases at V and 2 bases at J; junction bases unmatched: 5. The CDR3 runs 15 residues.

This clonotype has just a few counts. The genes are TRBV20-1 and TRBJ1-4, with D perhaps matching TRBD1 (6 bases). The germline gives CDR1 DFQATT, CDR2 SNEGSKA (reference sequence). This CDR3 is 13 amino acids long. Trimming stripped 6 bases from V and 8 bases from J, with 16 bases between. The CDR3 DNA follows: TGCAGTGCCGCCGGGGGCGGTCGGGAAAAACTGTTTTTT. Its protein product is CSAAGGGREKLFF.

The chain is built from TRBV20-1 and TRBJ2-1, with 7 bases matching TRBD1. The V segment lost 6 bases and the J segment 8 bases; nucleotides outside the gene matches: 4. Germline lookup yields CDR1 DFQATT and CDR2 SNEGSKA (reference sequence). The CDR3 has 11 residues. In DNA form, the CDR3 reads TGCAGTGCAGACAGGGCCTATGAGCAGTTCTTC. Translated, it gives CSADRAYEQFF.

The chain has TRBV20-1 and TRBJ2-3; 14 bases are shared with TRBD2. This CDR3 has 18 residues. Germline CDR1 is DFQATT and CDR2 is SNEGSKA (reference sequence). V trimming: 3 bases; J trimming: 2 bases; junction bases outside the gene matches: 10. The CDR3 nucleotides read TGCAGTGCTAGCTTCCCCGGACTAGCGGGGGGTTCCACAGATACGCAGTATTTT. Encoded protein: CSASFPGLAGGSTDTQYF.

This rearrangement joins TRBV24-1 to TRBJ2-5; D is unclear. The CDR3 runs to 12 residues. Germline V gene lookup returns CDR1 KGHDR and CDR2 SFDVKD. Trimming pared 4 bases from V and 7 bases from J, leaving 9 bases between. CDR3 sequence: CATSEFLGTQYF. The DNA for the CDR3 is TGTGCCACCAGTGAATTTCTCGGGACCCAGTACTTC.